A selection of T cell receptor beta chains follows, all from one sample in a study of blood T cell repertoires in COVID-19. The repertoire was sequenced with immunoSEQ multiplex PCR; TCRdb's copy has only in-frame clones and lacks some. Of 350,000 to 500,000 clones detected, roughly 90% appear once; the ten largest clones hold roughly 0.84%. Sequenced: peripheral blood. These receptors were obtained from a man in his late teens or twenties with COVID-19, enrolled during active disease. Each CDR3 is given with its conserved first and last residue. Fields, in order: V gene, J gene, D gene, clone size, CDR3 DNA, CDR3 protein. The D gene is left open where the match is weak. Clone size appears in some rows only: once, few, many, or a class for an expanded clone.

TRBV27	TRBJ2-1	TRBD2	-	TGTGCCAGCACCGGGCTAGCGGGATATCGCCACAATGAGCAGTTCTTC	CASTGLAGYRHNEQFF
TRBV18	TRBJ1-2	TRBD1	-	TGTGCCAGCTCACCAGCCAGACAGGGGGCGTATGGCTACACCTTC	CASSPARQGAYGYTF
TRBV27	TRBJ2-1	-	-	TGTGCCAGCAGTCCCGGCACGATTAGCAGGGTTGGAAACAATGAGCAGTTCTTC	CASSPGTISRVGNNEQFF
TRBV15	TRBJ2-3	TRBD2	-	TGTGCCACCAGCAGAGACGGGGGGGCCGGCACAGATACGCAGTATTTT	CATSRDGGAGTDTQYF
TRBV12-5	TRBJ2-3	TRBD2	-	TGTGCTAGTGGTTTGGTAGGACTAGCGGGGGGGCAGATAGATACGCAGTATTTT	CASGLVGLAGGQIDTQYF
TRBV19	TRBJ2-5	TRBD2	-	TGTGCCAGTAGTATAGGGGGAGGGGAGACCCAGTACTTC	CASSIGGGETQYF
TRBV19	TRBJ2-5	TRBD2	-	TGTGCCAGTAGTATAAAGAGCGGGAGGGGAAACCAAGAGACCCAGTACTTC	CASSIKSGRGNQETQYF
TRBV12-3/TRBV12-4	TRBJ1-6	TRBD1	-	TGTGCCAGCAGTTGGGACAGAGACTCACCCCTCCACTTT	CASSWDRDSPLHF
TRBV27	TRBJ1-6	TRBD1	once	TGTGCCAGCAGTCCGGGACAGGGGGGAGATTCACCCCTCCACTTT	CASSPGQGGDSPLHF
TRBV2	TRBJ1-2	-	once	TGTGCCAGCAGTGACAGGGGAAACTATGGCTACACCTTC	CASSDRGNYGYTF
TRBV7-8	TRBJ2-7	TRBD1	-	TGTGCCAGCAGCTTAGGCGGGACAGGGTCCTACGAGCAGTACTTC	CASSLGGTGSYEQYF
TRBV5-4	TRBJ1-1	-	-	TGTGCCAGCAGCATCAGGGGTTTTTTGGATGAAGCTTTCTTT	CASSIRGFLDEAFF
TRBV2	TRBJ2-7	-	-	TGTGCCAGCAGTGTACAGTACGAGCAGTACTTC	CASSVQYEQYF
TRBV4-2	TRBJ2-1	TRBD2	-	TGTGCCAGCAGCCAAGATTGGACTAGCGGCCTGAATGAGCAGTTCTTC	CASSQDWTSGLNEQFF
TRBV4-2	TRBJ2-5	-	once	TGTGCCAGCAGCCAAGGAGGCGGCTTCCAAGAGACCCAGTACTTC	CASSQGGGFQETQYF
TRBV5-5	TRBJ1-6	-	-	TGTGCCAGCAGCTTGGCTGAAAGGAGGATTTCACCCCTCCACTTT	CASSLAERRISPLHF
TRBV6-4	TRBJ1-1	-	-	TGTGCCAGCAGTGCACAGGCGAACACTGAAGCTTTCTTT	CASSAQANTEAFF
TRBV6-5	TRBJ1-5	-	-	TGTGCCAGCAGTAAGACAGGTTTCAATCAGCCCCAGCATTTT	CASSKTGFNQPQHF
TRBV14	TRBJ2-1	TRBD2	-	TGTGCCAGCAGCCAAACTGGACTAGTCTATGAGCAGTTCTTC	CASSQTGLVYEQFF
TRBV6-5	TRBJ2-1	TRBD2	-	TGTGCCAGCAGTTCCCCAGCGGGAGCCTACAATGAGCAGTTCTTC	CASSSPAGAYNEQFF
TRBV24-1	TRBJ2-2	TRBD2	once	TGTGCCACCAGTGGACTCCAACTAGCGGGAACTAACACCGGGGAGCTGTTTTTT	CATSGLQLAGTNTGELFF
TRBV5-1	TRBJ1-3	TRBD1	-	TGCGCCAGCAGCTTCGGACAGGCTGGAAACACCATATATTTT	CASSFGQAGNTIYF
TRBV27	TRBJ2-3	-	-	TGTGCCAGCAGTTTACGGGATACGCAGTATTTT	CASSLRDTQYF
TRBV18	TRBJ1-1	-	once	TGTGCCAGCTCACGCGGTGGGAACACTGAAGCTTTCTTT	CASSRGGNTEAFF
TRBV7-9	TRBJ2-1	-	-	TGTGCCAGCAGCCCCCGTGGGGGACTCGCCGGATACAATGAGCAGTTCTTC	CASSPRGGLAGYNEQFF
TRBV11-2	TRBJ2-1	-	-	TGTGCCAGCAGGCTCCCGGGACAAGGGGAGCAGTTCTTC	CASRLPGQGEQFF
TRBV11-3	TRBJ2-5	TRBD2	-	TGTGCCAGCAGCTTAGGACTAGCGGGACTGGAGACCCAGTACTTC	CASSLGLAGLETQYF
TRBV5-1	TRBJ2-7	TRBD2	once	TGCGCCAGCAGCTCCGGGACTAGCGTTCCCGAGCAGTACTTC	CASSSGTSVPEQYF
TRBV12-2	TRBJ2-7	-	-	TGTGCAAGTCGCCGCAACCGGACAGGGCTCGGGCGGGCGGTTTACGAGCAGTACTTC	CASRRNRTGLGRAVYEQYF
TRBV5-1	TRBJ2-3	-	-	TGCGCCAGCAGCTTGATGAGGGCAACAGATACGCAGTATTTT	CASSLMRATDTQYF
TRBV7-9	TRBJ2-7	-	-	TGTGCCAGCAGCCCCGGGGGCTACGAGCAGTACTTC	CASSPGGYEQYF
TRBV27	TRBJ2-3	TRBD2	once	TGTGCCAGCAGTTTGCGGTTAGCGGGAGATACGCAGTATTTT	CASSLRLAGDTQYF
TRBV2	TRBJ2-5	TRBD1	-	TGTGCCAGCATTAGGGACAGGGGCGAGACCCAGTACTTC	CASIRDRGETQYF
TRBV7-3	TRBJ2-2	-	-	TGTGCCAGCAGCTTAGCCAATCCAGGGATTCGCGGGGAGCTGTTTTTT	CASSLANPGIRGELFF
TRBV14	TRBJ2-2	TRBD2	-	TGTGCCAGCAGCCCGGGACTAGCGGGAAGGGACACCGGGGAGCTGTTTTTT	CASSPGLAGRDTGELFF
TRBV5-1	TRBJ2-3	-	once	TGCGCCAGCAGCTTGGCTGCGGACACAGATACGCAGTATTTT	CASSLAADTDTQYF
TRBV6-5	TRBJ1-2	-	-	TGTGCCAGCAGTTACAACTACAGGGACTATGGCTACACCTTC	CASSYNYRDYGYTF
TRBV3-1/TRBV3-2	TRBJ1-2	-	once	TGTGCCAGCAGCCAAGACAGGGGTAACTATGGCTACACCTTC	CASSQDRGNYGYTF
TRBV7-6	TRBJ1-5	-	few	TGTGCCAGCAGCTTAGGGGGCGCGGGCAATCAGCCCCAGCATTTT	CASSLGGAGNQPQHF
TRBV7-2	TRBJ1-2	-	-	TGTGCCAGCAGCTTAGAGGGGGGGGTTGGCTACACCTTC	CASSLEGGVGYTF
TRBV5-1	TRBJ2-3	TRBD2	once	TGCGCCAGCAGCCGGACTAGCGACTCCACAGATACGCAGTATTTT	CASSRTSDSTDTQYF
TRBV7-9	TRBJ2-7	TRBD1	-	TGTGCCAGCAGCTCCGGACAGGGGGCGTCCTACGAGCAGTACTTC	CASSSGQGASYEQYF
TRBV7-9	TRBJ2-2	TRBD1	-	TGTGCCAGCAGCCCAGGACAGGGGGCTAACACCGGGGAGCTGTTTTTT	CASSPGQGANTGELFF
TRBV4-1	TRBJ2-1	TRBD1	-	TGCGCCAGCAGCCAAACAGGGGGCGGGTCAGACAATGAGCAGTTCTTC	CASSQTGGGSDNEQFF
TRBV4-1	TRBJ1-2	-	-	TGCGCCAGCAGCCAAGAACTGGGCAGGGCACGAGGCTACACCTTC	CASSQELGRARGYTF